These T cell receptor beta chains were read from a single sample in a study of T cell repertoires in cytomegalovirus infection. In TCRdb, the reads were re-called with MiXCR into one record per CDR3 protein. The data contain about 600,000 distinct CDR3 sequences, 20% to 25% of them seen just once; the ten biggest clones take up around 8%. Sequenced: CD8+ T cells from PBMCs. The receptors stem from a human donor in good health (CMV status not recorded). Some clones in this sample may be carry-over from other donors' samples. Both conserved end residues are part of each CDR3. A D gene is named only where the DNA matches it firmly. The listing skips clone size in some rows; elsewhere it reads once, few, many or a size class.

d_call: TRBD1; clone_size: few; v_call: TRBV2; j_call: TRBJ2-3; cdr3_aa: CASTIRDSGPDTQYF; cdr3_nt: TGTGCCAGCACTATTAGGGACAGCGGCCCAGATACGCAGTATTTT
d_call: NA; clone_size: many; v_call: TRBV7-2; j_call: TRBJ1-2; cdr3_aa: CASSLYRPWGPNRYGYTF; cdr3_nt: TGTGCCAGCAGCTTATATCGCCCCTGGGGGCCCAACCGCTATGGCTACACCTTC
d_call: TRBD1; clone_size: few; v_call: TRBV7-9; j_call: TRBJ2-5; cdr3_aa: CASSPGQGTVETQYF; cdr3_nt: TGTGCCAGCAGTCCGGGACAGGGAACCGTGGAGACCCAGTACTTC
d_call: TRBD1; clone_size: NA; v_call: TRBV29-1; j_call: TRBJ1-2; cdr3_aa: CSVRTGGANGYTF; cdr3_nt: TGCAGCGTAAGAACAGGGGGCGCGAATGGCTACACCTTC
d_call: NA; clone_size: few; v_call: TRBV14; j_call: TRBJ2-2; cdr3_aa: CASSQRVLTGELFF; cdr3_nt: TGTGCCAGCAGCCAGCGGGTGTTGACCGGGGAGCTGTTTTTT
d_call: NA; clone_size: NA; v_call: TRBV29-1; j_call: TRBJ1-2; cdr3_aa: CSVDQPGDGYTF; cdr3_nt: TGCAGCGTTGATCAGCCGGGGGATGGCTACACCTTC
d_call: NA; clone_size: NA; v_call: TRBV12-3/TRBV12-4; j_call: TRBJ1-2; cdr3_aa: CASTPGRTALYGYTF; cdr3_nt: TGTGCCAGCACCCCAGGGAGGACAGCCCTCTATGGCTACACCTTC
d_call: NA; clone_size: NA; v_call: TRBV2; j_call: TRBJ2-3; cdr3_aa: CATMQVEQYF; cdr3_nt: TGTGCCACCATGCAGGTGGAGCAGTATTTT
d_call: NA; clone_size: NA; v_call: TRBV6-6; j_call: TRBJ1-1; cdr3_aa: CASSYSSSTNLNTEAFF; cdr3_nt: TGTGCCAGCAGTTACTCGAGTTCTACAAATTTGAACACTGAAGCTTTCTTT
d_call: NA; clone_size: few; v_call: TRBV4-2; j_call: TRBJ1-2; cdr3_aa: CASSPPSGGVYGYTF; cdr3_nt: TGTGCCAGCAGCCCGCCATCGGGGGGCGTCTATGGCTACACCTTC
d_call: TRBD1; clone_size: NA; v_call: TRBV9; j_call: TRBJ1-6; cdr3_aa: CASSEDRGYNSPLHF; cdr3_nt: TGTGCCAGCAGCGAGGACAGGGGTTATAATTCACCCCTCCACTTT
d_call: NA; clone_size: NA; v_call: TRBV5-5; j_call: TRBJ1-2; cdr3_aa: CASSPIGARDGYTF; cdr3_nt: TGTGCCAGCAGCCCCATCGGGGCGCGGGATGGCTACACCTTC
d_call: TRBD2; clone_size: few; v_call: TRBV7-9; j_call: TRBJ2-7; cdr3_aa: CASSLEPGTSGGTYQYF; cdr3_nt: TGTGCCAGCAGCTTAGAGCCCGGGACTAGCGGGGGAACTTACCAGTACTTC
d_call: TRBD1; clone_size: once; v_call: TRBV28; j_call: TRBJ2-2; cdr3_aa: CAGSRTGNTGELFF; cdr3_nt: TGTGCCGGCAGTCGGACAGGGAACACCGGGGAGCTGTTTTTT
d_call: TRBD1; clone_size: many; v_call: TRBV7-9; j_call: TRBJ2-1; cdr3_aa: CASSSGQGAVYNEQFF; cdr3_nt: TGTGCCAGCAGCTCGGGACAGGGGGCGGTGTACAATGAGCAGTTCTTC
d_call: TRBD2; clone_size: few; v_call: TRBV10-3; j_call: TRBJ2-1; cdr3_aa: CAISPGLAGNDEQFF; cdr3_nt: TGTGCCATCAGCCCGGGACTAGCGGGGAACGATGAGCAGTTCTTC
d_call: NA; clone_size: few; v_call: TRBV20-1; j_call: TRBJ2-5; cdr3_aa: CSASRDPEPGTQYF; cdr3_nt: TGCAGTGCAAGCCGGGACCCCGAACCGGGGACCCAGTACTTC
d_call: NA; clone_size: NA; v_call: TRBV4-3; j_call: TRBJ2-6; cdr3_aa: CASSQDPAGTSGANVLTF; cdr3_nt: TGCGCCAGCAGCCAAGATCCGGCAGGGACCTCTGGGGCCAACGTCCTGACTTTC
d_call: TRBD2; clone_size: NA; v_call: TRBV20-1; j_call: TRBJ2-2; cdr3_aa: CSARVGSGGAIGELFF; cdr3_nt: TGCAGTGCTCGGGTCGGTAGCGGGGGGGCCATCGGGGAGCTGTTTTTT
d_call: TRBD2; clone_size: NA; v_call: TRBV28; j_call: TRBJ2-3; cdr3_aa: CASSYNLRDYEDTQYF; cdr3_nt: TGTGCCAGCAGTTATAACCTCCGGGACTACGAGGATACGCAGTATTTT
d_call: TRBD1; clone_size: NA; v_call: TRBV7-9; j_call: TRBJ2-1; cdr3_aa: CASSGGTGDINEQFF; cdr3_nt: TGTGCCAGCAGCGGGGGGACAGGGGACATCAATGAGCAGTTCTTC
d_call: TRBD1; clone_size: NA; v_call: TRBV3-1; j_call: TRBJ2-7; cdr3_aa: CASSQEAGTGYEQYF; cdr3_nt: TGTGCCAGCAGCCAAGAAGCCGGGACAGGGTACGAGCAGTACTTC
d_call: NA; clone_size: few; v_call: TRBV11-2; j_call: TRBJ2-5; cdr3_aa: CASSLRAVMQETQYF; cdr3_nt: TGTGCCAGCAGCTTAAGGGCGGTGATGCAAGAGACCCAGTACTTC
d_call: TRBD1; clone_size: many; v_call: TRBV7-6; j_call: TRBJ1-5; cdr3_aa: CASSPSRTGNPQHF; cdr3_nt: TGTGCCAGCAGCCCCTCAAGGACAGGGAACCCCCAGCATTTT